This record covers a single T cell receptor (beta chain). Its target is not known. TCRdb re-derived calls from the RT-PCR reads in MiXCR, one entry per CDR3 protein. The table lists roughly 780,000 distinct CDR3 sequences, about 18% of them singletons. This record comes from a study of response to subunit inactivated influenza vaccine. Study-wide results and caveats: Authors suggested that a seasonal influenza vaccination recruits few new T cells each time.

This clonotype was sampled from a man aged 50-59 years who received an inactivated influenza vaccine. The sample in question was PBMCs from blood, obtained 4 to 6 days after vaccination.

This CDR3 reads CASSFYTEGEQFF. For the CDR3, the DNA is TGTGCCAGCAGTTTTTATACTGAGGGTGAGCAGTTCTTC. The chain combines TRBV27 with TRBJ2-1, with D perhaps TRBD2 (5 bases). Trimming removed 3 bases at V and 9 bases at J, with 12 bases between. This CDR3 has 13 amino acids. CDR1 is MNHEY, CDR2 SMNVEV, per germline (reference sequence).